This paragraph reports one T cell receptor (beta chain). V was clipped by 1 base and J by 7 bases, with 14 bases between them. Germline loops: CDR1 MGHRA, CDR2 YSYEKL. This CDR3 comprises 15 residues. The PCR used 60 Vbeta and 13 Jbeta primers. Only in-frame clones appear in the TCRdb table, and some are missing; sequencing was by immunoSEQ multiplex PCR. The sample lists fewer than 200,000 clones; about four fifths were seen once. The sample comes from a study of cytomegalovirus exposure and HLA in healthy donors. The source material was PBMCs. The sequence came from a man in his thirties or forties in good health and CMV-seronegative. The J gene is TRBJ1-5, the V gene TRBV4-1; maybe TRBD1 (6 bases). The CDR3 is CASSQGAGAFQPQHF. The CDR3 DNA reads TGCGCCAGCAGCCAAGGAGCAGGGGCATTCCAGCCCCAGCATTTT.